A selection of T cell receptor beta chains follows, all from one sample in a study of blood T cell repertoires in COVID-19. TCRdb's copy holds only in-frame clones and misses some; the assay was immunoSEQ multiplex PCR. This repertoire shows 200,000 or so clones, about 88% found once; its top ten account for 2.5% to 3%. Sequenced input: PBMCs or T cells enriched from blood (not recorded which). The origin of the receptors is a woman aged 25 to 45 who had recovered from COVID-19. Each CDR3 is given without its conserved first and last residue. The order of the fields is V gene, clone size, J gene, CDR3 protein. Some rows mark clone size as missing; the rest say once, few, many or name a class of expanded clone.

TRBV11-2	-	TRBJ2-1	ASSFWGLRNEQF
TRBV11-3	-	TRBJ2-3	ASSWAGGSTDTQY
TRBV7-3	-	TRBJ2-2	ASSSGGTGQRELF
TRBV4-3	once	TRBJ1-3	ASSRTGQGTNTIY
TRBV6-2/TRBV6-3	-	TRBJ1-6	ASSYQGRLGAPLH
TRBV18	-	TRBJ2-7	ASSPGTSGGIYEQY
TRBV6-5	once	TRBJ2-2	ASGTGGIGELF
TRBV10-3	-	TRBJ2-1	AISGPRGEYYNEQF
TRBV7-8	-	TRBJ2-2	ASSLAVRTTGELF
TRBV18	-	TRBJ2-5	ASSPSGGQETQY
TRBV9	few	TRBJ1-1	ASSVTPDRGNTEAF
TRBV4-3	once	TRBJ2-5	ARGGWKETQY
TRBV11-3	-	TRBJ2-5	ASSQGQSETQY
TRBV12-3/TRBV12-4	-	TRBJ1-1	ASSLMTASEAF
TRBV15	-	TRBJ1-2	ATSRSVGQGAGGYT
TRBV9	-	TRBJ1-1	ASSVVRNTEAF
TRBV19	few	TRBJ1-4	ASSMPPPTGVGEKLF
TRBV9	-	TRBJ2-3	ASSVAGGGVADTQY
TRBV11-2	-	TRBJ1-2	ASSLGGGSHYGYT
TRBV29-1	once	TRBJ1-1	SVRTVEAF
TRBV10-3	-	TRBJ2-1	AISVGGAILVYEQF
TRBV7-9	-	TRBJ2-7	ASSLVPTGGSYEQY
TRBV5-6	-	TRBJ2-1	ASSLGGLSYNEQF
TRBV12-3/TRBV12-4	-	TRBJ2-1	ASSLINEQF
TRBV5-6	-	TRBJ2-5	ASSLTVGLAGETQY
TRBV5-4	once	TRBJ2-7	ASSSFVTSYEQY
TRBV15	-	TRBJ1-2	ATSVFVPLFFYGYT
TRBV7-8	-	TRBJ2-1	ASSLALSGTGGSGEQF
TRBV4-3	-	TRBJ2-7	ASSQSPGSYEQY
TRBV7-3	-	TRBJ1-2	ASSLTPTTTGLNGYT
TRBV2	-	TRBJ1-5	ASKRLQGGQPQH
TRBV6-5	-	TRBJ1-6	ASSLSGARDSPLH
TRBV28	-	TRBJ1-1	ASSSGQGPTRNTEAF
TRBV5-1	-	TRBJ2-7	ASSLGTGAREQY
TRBV4-3	-	TRBJ2-3	ASSQDWGGYTDTQY
TRBV4-3	-	TRBJ2-3	ASSQDPPGTTTDTQY
TRBV3-1/TRBV3-2	-	TRBJ2-5	ASSQDLTSGETQY
TRBV29-1	-	TRBJ1-2	SVEGATGNYGYT
TRBV3-1/TRBV3-2	-	TRBJ2-2	ASSQGSAGVTGELF
TRBV19	-	TRBJ1-2	ASSPPDIRNYGYT
TRBV24-1	-	TRBJ2-2	ATSDRDIANTGELF